Each of the 18 T cell receptor beta chains below was sequenced from the same sample in a study of CD8+CD57+ T cells in acquired aplastic anemia. Sequenced patients had shown CD8+CD57+ cell expansion by flow cytometry. The template for TCR beta VDJ and CDR3 sequence profiling was genomic DNA. TCRdb itself ran the reads through MiXCR, one entry per CDR3 protein. Of 170,000 or so distinct CDR3 sequences listed, about three fifths are singletons. The source material was sorted CD4+, CD8+, or CD8+CD57+ T cells (not recorded which) from PBMCs. These receptors were collected from a human donor with aplastic anemia.

This clonotype came up once. The chain joins TRBV15 to TRBJ1-4, with 7 bases that match TRBD1. V shed 3 bases, J shed 4 bases, and the junction held 8 bases outside the gene matches. This CDR3 has 16 amino acids. Per germline, CDR1 LNHNV and CDR2 YYDKDF (reference sequence). The CDR3 spells CATSSQRQGLNEKLFF. The CDR3 bases are TGTGCCACCAGCAGTCAGAGACAGGGCCTTAATGAAAAACTGTTTTTT. The full variable domain, in which reference TRBV15 and TRBJ1-4 provide the parts outside the CDR3, is DAMVIQNPRYQVTQFGKPVTLSCSQTLNHNVMYWYQQKSSQAPKLLFHYYDKDFNNEADTPDNFQSRRPNTSFCFLDIRSPGLGDTAMYLCATSSQRQGLNEKLFFGSGTQLSVL.

The chain carries TRBV20-1 and TRBJ2-1, with 8 nucleotides matching TRBD2. Per germline, CDR1 DFQATT and CDR2 SNEGSKA (reference sequence). The V segment lost 7 bases and the J segment 9 bases; nucleotides outside the gene matches: 8. This CDR3 region has 12 residues. The chain's CDR3 is CSGLAGSVEQFF. The CDR3 DNA reads as TGCAGTGGTTTAGCGGGATCGGTTGAGCAGTTCTTC.

In its sample, this clonotype was seen once. CDR3 coding DNA: TGTGCCAGCAGCCCCCCCCGGGGGGTCGAGCAGTACTTC. Translation gives CASSPPRGVEQYF. V usage is TRBV7-6 and J usage is TRBJ2-7; the match to TRBD2 covers 7 bases. Germline CDR1 and CDR2: SGHVS and FNYEAQ. The CDR3 is 13 amino acids. J lost 6 bases, V lost 5 bases, and 7 bases had no gene match.

This clonotype was observed many times. The V gene is TRBV6-2 or TRBV6-3, the J gene TRBJ2-5; 7 bases line up with TRBD2. The CDR3 totals 16 residues. Germline V CDR1 and CDR2: MNHEY, SVGEGT. With V trimmed by 4 bases and J by 2 bases, 10 bases remained unmatched. The CDR3 is CASSSLLALRQETQYF. For the CDR3, the DNA is TGTGCCAGCAGTTCCCTACTAGCGCTCAGGCAAGAGACCCAGTACTTC.

This clonotype was observed at least ten times. The chain carries TRBV12-3 or TRBV12-4 and TRBJ2-4; TRBD2 matches 10 bases. There are 16 residues in the CDR3. J was trimmed by 0 bases and V by 5 bases; bases with no gene match: 4. Written as DNA, the CDR3 is TGTGCCAGCAGTATTACTAGCGGGGAAGCCAAAAACATTCAGTACTTC. Residues: CASSITSGEAKNIQYF.

The chain couples TRBV2 to TRBJ2-7; 9 bases fit TRBD1. CDR1 is SNHLY and CDR2 is FYNNEI in the germline V gene. The V and J ends lost 3 bases and 3 bases, in that order; junction bases with no gene match: 6. The CDR3 covers 15 residues. Written as DNA, the CDR3 is TGTGCCAGCAGTGAGTACAGGGGGCGCGTCTACGAGCAGTACTTC. Amino acid sequence: CASSEYRGRVYEQYF.

This clonotype was seen more than once but under ten times. This rearrangement joins TRBV2 to TRBJ2-7; TRBD1 is a possible D gene (5 bases). Trimming took off 6 bases at V and 6 bases at J, with 6 bases between the two ends. CDR3 size: 10 residues. From germline, CDR1 is SNHLY and CDR2 FYNNEI. CDR3 sequence (DNA): TGTGCCAGCAGAGGGGTCGAGCAGTACTTC. Protein: CASRGVEQYF. Looking up the rest from reference TRBV2 and TRBJ2-7 gives the full variable domain: EPEVTQTPSHQVTQMGQEVILRCVPISNHLYFYWYRQILGQKVEFLVSFYNNEISEKSEIFDDQFSVERPDGSNFTLKIRSTKLEDSAMYFCASRGVEQYFGPGTRLTVT.

Regarding this clonotype: The junction departs from germline at one end; a sequencing error may be responsible. V is TRBV20-1 and J is TRBJ2-7; possible D gene TRBD2, 5 bases. Germline CDR1 is DFQATT and CDR2 is SNEGSKA (reference sequence). The CDR3 consists of 13 residues. DNA of the CDR3: TGCAGTGCTTGTTGCGGTAGCGACTACGAGCGGTACTTC. Its translation is CSACCGSDYERYF.

The V gene is TRBV10-3, the J gene TRBJ2-1; D could derive from TRBD1 or TRBD2 (5 bases each). The germline V and J ends were trimmed by 11 bases and 0 bases, with 17 bases remaining between them. Germline V lookup: CDR1 ENHRY, CDR2 SYGVKD. The CDR3 length is 15 residues. The CDR3 protein is CAVRSGTGSYNEQFF. The CDR3 DNA reads TGTGCCGTGCGATCCGGGACCGGCTCCTACAATGAGCAGTTCTTC.

This chain uses TRBV10-2 with TRBJ1-1; perhaps TRBD1 as D (5 bases). The germline V gene encodes CDR1 WSHSY and CDR2 SAAADI. This CDR3 contains 19 residues. The V end lost 6 bases, the J end lost 0 bases, and 26 bases lay between the germline ends. The CDR3 DNA reads as TGCGCCAGCAGCCCACAGGTCCCCGAAAACAGTTACATGAACACTGAAGCTTTCTTT. Residues: CASSPQVPENSYMNTEAFF.

The chain carries TRBV5-1 and TRBJ2-7; possibly TRBD2 for D (5 bases). CDR3 length: 12 residues. The germline CDR1 and CDR2 sequences are SGHRS and YFSETQ. V lost 4 bases and J 4 bases, leaving 9 bases between the germline ends. CDR3 amino acids: CASSAGQYEQYF. The CDR3, as DNA: TGCGCCAGCAGCGCGGGCCAGTACGAGCAGTACTTC.

J is TRBJ1-3 and V is TRBV12-3 or TRBV12-4; D is unresolved. V lost 5 bases to trimming and J lost 2 bases, with 10 bases between them. The CDR3 length is 14 residues. This chain's CDR3 is CASSPDHAGNTIYF. In DNA form, the CDR3 reads TGTGCCAGCAGTCCGGACCATGCTGGAAACACCATATATTTT.

This rearrangement joins TRBV7-9 to TRBJ1-1, with 9 bases identical to TRBD1. Per germline, CDR1 SEHNR and CDR2 FQNEAQ (reference sequence). The junction had 8 bases not matched to a gene; V was cut back by 3 bases and J by 3 bases. The CDR3 has 16 amino acids. CDR3 in DNA: TGTGCCAGCAGCTTCCGACAGGGGGGGACGGACACTGAAGCTTTCTTT. Translated: CASSFRQGGTDTEAFF.

The chain combines TRBV5-1 with TRBJ2-3, with D possibly matching TRBD2 (6 bases). V gave up 6 bases and J gave up 4 bases, with 15 bases separating them. This CDR3 spans 14 amino acids. Per the germline V gene, CDR1 is SGHRS and CDR2 is YFSETQ. CDR3 region: CASMDGSGSDTQYF. CDR3 bases: TGCGCCAGCATGGACGGGAGTGGGTCAGATACGCAGTATTTT.

The genes are TRBV24-1 and TRBJ2-2; 11 nucleotides align to TRBD1. The CDR3 runs 14 residues. The V segment lost 8 bases and the J segment 4 bases; nucleotides outside the gene matches: 2. The germline V gene encodes CDR1 KGHDR and CDR2 SFDVKD. The chain's CDR3 is CATKGTGGTGELFF. The CDR3 DNA reads TGTGCCACCAAGGGGACAGGGGGCACCGGGGAGCTGTTTTTT.

This clonotype was counted at least ten times. This CDR3 is CSANYYREEQYF. The CDR3 DNA is TGCAGTGCTAATTACTACAGGGAAGAGCAGTACTTC. The chain joins TRBV20-1 to TRBJ2-7; a possible D gene is TRBD1 (6 bases). V lost 4 bases, J lost 7 bases, and 14 bases lay in between. This CDR3 spans 12 amino acids. Germline CDR1 reads DFQATT; CDR2 reads SNEGSKA (reference sequence).

The chain links TRBV10-3 to TRBJ1-1, with 8 positions matching TRBD1. Germline loops: CDR1 ENHRY, CDR2 SYGVKD. Losses at the gene ends were 10 bases for V and 3 bases for J; bases not matched to a gene: 4. This CDR3 region has 12 residues. CDR3 DNA: TGTGCCAGCTGGACAGGGTACACTGAAGCTTTCTTT. Translation: CASWTGYTEAFF.

The count of this clonotype is one. CDR3 sequence (DNA): TGTGCCAGCAGCTCTGGGGAGCTAGCGGGGGTGGGGGAGACCCAGTACTTC. This encodes CASSSGELAGVGETQYF. The chain has TRBV7-8 and TRBJ2-5; 10 positions agree with TRBD2. The germline V gene has CDR1 SGHVS and CDR2 FQNEAQ. Trimming at V came to 4 bases and at J to 5 bases, leaving 13 bases not matched to a gene. The CDR3 consists of 17 residues.